The rows below give T cell receptor beta chains drawn from one sample of a study of early T cells in non-severe SARS-CoV-2 infection. In TCRdb, the 5' RACE reads were re-called with MiXCR into one record per CDR3 protein. The sample holds some 44,000 distinct CDR3 sequences, roughly 6.2% seen once. Sequenced material: whole blood, taken at baseline. Receptors originate from an adult who was a healthcare worker with PCR-confirmed SARS-CoV-2 infection or an uninfected control (not recorded which). Each CDR3 is given with its conserved first and last residue. The order of the fields is clone size, D gene, J gene, V gene, CDR3 protein, CDR3 DNA. D genes are given only for firm matches. Not all rows give a size; the values are once, few, many and, for expanded clones, a class.

clone size: many
D gene: .
J gene: TRBJ1-4
V gene: TRBV5-6
CDR3 protein: CASSPRATNEKLFF
CDR3 DNA: TGTGCCAGCAGCCCCAGGGCTACTAATGAAAAACTGTTTTTT

clone size: .
D gene: .
J gene: TRBJ2-5
V gene: TRBV20-1
CDR3 protein: CSAPQWETQYF
CDR3 DNA: TGCAGTGCTCCCCAGTGGGAGACCCAGTACTTC

clone size: many
D gene: TRBD1
J gene: TRBJ1-2
V gene: TRBV18
CDR3 protein: CASSPTSGQGAYYGYTF
CDR3 DNA: TGTGCCAGCTCACCAACCTCGGGACAGGGGGCGTACTATGGCTACACCTTC

clone size: many
D gene: .
J gene: TRBJ1-1
V gene: TRBV20-1
CDR3 protein: CSAPGTRNTEAFF
CDR3 DNA: TGCAGTGCCCCAGGGACGCGGAACACTGAAGCTTTCTTT

clone size: .
D gene: TRBD1
J gene: TRBJ1-2
V gene: TRBV5-6
CDR3 protein: CASSRGRNYGYTF
CDR3 DNA: TGTGCCAGCAGCAGGGGGCGTAACTATGGCTACACCTTC

clone size: many
D gene: .
J gene: TRBJ2-5
V gene: TRBV20-1
CDR3 protein: CSARHHETQYF
CDR3 DNA: TGCAGTGCTAGGCATCATGAGACCCAGTACTTC

clone size: many
D gene: .
J gene: TRBJ2-1
V gene: TRBV5-1
CDR3 protein: CASSFDNSYNEQFF
CDR3 DNA: TGCGCCAGCAGCTTTGACAACTCCTACAATGAGCAGTTCTTC

clone size: few
D gene: TRBD1
J gene: TRBJ2-2
V gene: TRBV28
CDR3 protein: CASRRGQNTGELFF
CDR3 DNA: TGTGCCAGCAGAAGGGGGCAGAACACCGGGGAGCTGTTTTTT

clone size: .
D gene: .
J gene: TRBJ1-6
V gene: TRBV19
CDR3 protein: CASSQRNSPLHF
CDR3 DNA: TGTGCCAGTAGTCAGCGTAATTCACCCCTCCACTTT

clone size: .
D gene: .
J gene: TRBJ1-1
V gene: TRBV5-6
CDR3 protein: CASSLVRNTEAFF
CDR3 DNA: TGTGCCAGCAGCTTGGTCCGGAACACTGAAGCTTTCTTT

clone size: many
D gene: .
J gene: TRBJ2-3
V gene: TRBV6-2/TRBV6-3
CDR3 protein: CASRGTGSTDTQYF
CDR3 DNA: TGTGCCAGCAGAGGAACCGGGAGCACAGATACGCAGTATTTT

clone size: few
D gene: .
J gene: TRBJ1-4
V gene: TRBV29-1
CDR3 protein: CSVRGPTEKLFF
CDR3 DNA: TGCAGCGTTCGGGGCCCAACTGAAAAACTGTTTTTT

clone size: .
D gene: .
J gene: TRBJ1-5
V gene: TRBV11-2
CDR3 protein: CASSERAVQPQHF
CDR3 DNA: TGTGCCAGCAGCGAGCGGGCGGTTCAGCCCCAGCATTTT

clone size: .
D gene: .
J gene: TRBJ1-5
V gene: TRBV5-5
CDR3 protein: CASSSYKGSNQPQHF
CDR3 DNA: TGTGCCAGCAGCTCATATAAGGGTAGCAATCAGCCCCAGCATTTT

clone size: .
D gene: TRBD2
J gene: TRBJ2-3
V gene: TRBV25-1
CDR3 protein: CASCGGTSTDTQYF
CDR3 DNA: TGTGCCAGCTGCGGGGGAACTAGCACAGATACGCAGTATTTT

clone size: .
D gene: .
J gene: TRBJ1-3
V gene: TRBV9
CDR3 protein: CASSVVDDSGNTIYF
CDR3 DNA: TGTGCCAGCAGCGTAGTTGATGACTCTGGAAACACCATATATTTT

clone size: few
D gene: .
J gene: TRBJ2-1
V gene: TRBV2
CDR3 protein: CASRNRAEQFF
CDR3 DNA: TGTGCCAGTCGGAACAGGGCTGAGCAGTTCTTC

clone size: many
D gene: TRBD1
J gene: TRBJ1-2
V gene: TRBV6-6
CDR3 protein: CASSYSRTGVSYTF
CDR3 DNA: TGTGCCAGCAGTTACTCGCGGACAGGGGTGAGCTACACCTTC

clone size: many
D gene: .
J gene: TRBJ1-1
V gene: TRBV6-6
CDR3 protein: CASRTGNRRTEAFF
CDR3 DNA: TGTGCCAGCCGCACAGGTAACCGGAGGACTGAAGCTTTCTTT

clone size: many
D gene: .
J gene: TRBJ2-2
V gene: TRBV6-4
CDR3 protein: CASSAVRNTGELFF
CDR3 DNA: TGTGCCAGCAGCGCCGTTCGGAACACCGGGGAGCTGTTTTTT

clone size: few
D gene: TRBD2
J gene: TRBJ2-2
V gene: TRBV7-2
CDR3 protein: CASSQRGGRSGELFF
CDR3 DNA: TGTGCCAGCTCGCAGCGGGGGGGCCGATCAGGGGAGCTGTTTTTT

clone size: .
D gene: .
J gene: TRBJ2-7
V gene: TRBV6-2/TRBV6-3
CDR3 protein: CASSYSTRNYEQYF
CDR3 DNA: TGTGCCAGCAGTTACTCGACCAGAAACTACGAGCAGTACTTC

clone size: few
D gene: .
J gene: TRBJ1-2
V gene: TRBV7-2
CDR3 protein: CASSPRSGQFHGYTF
CDR3 DNA: TGTGCCAGCAGCCCCAGGTCGGGGCAGTTCCATGGCTACACCTTC

clone size: many
D gene: .
J gene: TRBJ1-1
V gene: TRBV20-1
CDR3 protein: CSARVHPTNTEAFF
CDR3 DNA: TGCAGTGCTAGAGTCCACCCGACAAACACTGAAGCTTTCTTT

clone size: many
D gene: TRBD2
J gene: TRBJ2-1
V gene: TRBV29-1
CDR3 protein: CSVATSGGGEQFF
CDR3 DNA: TGCAGCGTTGCAACTAGCGGGGGTGGTGAGCAGTTCTTC

clone size: few
D gene: TRBD2
J gene: TRBJ2-1
V gene: TRBV3-1
CDR3 protein: CASSHRVGGNEQFF
CDR3 DNA: TGTGCCAGCAGCCACCGGGTGGGGGGGAATGAGCAGTTCTTC

clone size: many
D gene: TRBD2
J gene: TRBJ2-1
V gene: TRBV7-2
CDR3 protein: CASSTRLAGDNEQFF
CDR3 DNA: TGTGCCAGCAGCACCCGACTAGCGGGGGACAATGAGCAGTTCTTC

clone size: many
D gene: .
J gene: TRBJ1-5
V gene: TRBV19
CDR3 protein: CASSIVSDISNQPQHF
CDR3 DNA: TGTGCCAGTAGTATAGTCTCGGACATAAGCAATCAGCCCCAGCATTTT

clone size: many
D gene: .
J gene: TRBJ2-4
V gene: TRBV6-2/TRBV6-3
CDR3 protein: CASSYSGGQENIQYF
CDR3 DNA: TGTGCCAGCAGTTACTCGGGGGGGCAGGAAAACATTCAGTACTTC

clone size: many
D gene: .
J gene: TRBJ1-2
V gene: TRBV5-8
CDR3 protein: CASSLVEEGNGYTF
CDR3 DNA: TGTGCCAGCAGCTTGGTGGAGGAGGGGAATGGCTACACCTTC

clone size: few
D gene: .
J gene: TRBJ1-2
V gene: TRBV24-1
CDR3 protein: CATSDFGGDGYTF
CDR3 DNA: TGTGCCACCAGTGATTTCGGCGGGGATGGCTACACCTTC

clone size: .
D gene: TRBD1
J gene: TRBJ1-1
V gene: TRBV4-1
CDR3 protein: CASSQVSTGGADTEAFF
CDR3 DNA: TGCGCCAGCAGCCAAGTATCGACAGGGGGCGCGGACACTGAAGCTTTCTTT

clone size: few
D gene: .
J gene: TRBJ2-3
V gene: TRBV21-1
CDR3 protein: CASSKAQTSSFTALDTQYF
CDR3 DNA: TGTGCCAGCAGCAAAGCCCAGACTAGCTCTTTTACGGCATTAGATACGCAGTATTTT

clone size: many
D gene: TRBD1
J gene: TRBJ1-1
V gene: TRBV28
CDR3 protein: CASSNDRDAFF
CDR3 DNA: TGTGCCAGCAGCAACGACAGGGACGCTTTCTTT

clone size: few
D gene: .
J gene: TRBJ1-1
V gene: TRBV29-1
CDR3 protein: CSVSPGHMNTEAFF
CDR3 DNA: TGCAGCGTGTCTCCGGGACACATGAACACTGAAGCTTTCTTT

clone size: .
D gene: TRBD2
J gene: TRBJ2-5
V gene: TRBV30
CDR3 protein: CAWSVAGGVQETQYF
CDR3 DNA: TGTGCCTGGAGTGTAGCGGGGGGCGTTCAAGAGACCCAGTACTTC

clone size: many
D gene: .
J gene: TRBJ2-7
V gene: TRBV12-3/TRBV12-4
CDR3 protein: CASSSPGSSYEQYF
CDR3 DNA: TGTGCCAGCAGCTCTCCCGGGAGCTCCTACGAGCAGTACTTC

clone size: few
D gene: .
J gene: TRBJ2-2
V gene: TRBV12-3/TRBV12-4
CDR3 protein: CASRYSGKTGELFF
CDR3 DNA: TGTGCCAGCAGATATTCAGGGAAAACCGGGGAGCTGTTTTTT

clone size: .
D gene: TRBD1
J gene: TRBJ1-2
V gene: TRBV12-3/TRBV12-4
CDR3 protein: CASSWQGAHYGYTF
CDR3 DNA: TGTGCCAGCAGTTGGCAGGGGGCGCATTATGGCTACACCTTC

clone size: many
D gene: TRBD2
J gene: TRBJ2-7
V gene: TRBV7-9
CDR3 protein: CASSPSWERGNYEQYF
CDR3 DNA: TGTGCCAGCAGCCCCTCGTGGGAGCGGGGGAACTACGAGCAGTACTTC

clone size: .
D gene: TRBD2
J gene: TRBJ2-7
V gene: TRBV27
CDR3 protein: CVSSPLAGGVYEQYF
CDR3 DNA: TGTGTCAGCAGTCCGCTAGCGGGGGGGGTTTACGAGCAGTACTTC

clone size: many
D gene: .
J gene: TRBJ1-1
V gene: TRBV3-1
CDR3 protein: CASSQRKGGRGGTEAFF
CDR3 DNA: TGTGCCAGCAGCCAAAGAAAAGGGGGGCGAGGTGGCACTGAAGCTTTCTTT

clone size: many
D gene: .
J gene: TRBJ1-1
V gene: TRBV3-1
CDR3 protein: CASSQALTLNTEAFF
CDR3 DNA: TGTGCCAGCAGCCAGGCACTTACACTGAACACTGAAGCTTTCTTT

clone size: many
D gene: .
J gene: TRBJ1-5
V gene: TRBV30
CDR3 protein: CAWSLAGDQPQHF
CDR3 DNA: TGTGCCTGGAGTTTGGCAGGGGATCAGCCCCAGCATTTT

clone size: many
D gene: TRBD2
J gene: TRBJ2-3
V gene: TRBV5-4
CDR3 protein: CASRGEIAGTTDTQYF
CDR3 DNA: TGTGCCAGCAGGGGGGAGATAGCGGGGACCACAGATACGCAGTATTTT

clone size: .
D gene: .
J gene: TRBJ1-1
V gene: TRBV7-9
CDR3 protein: CASNPRGGYRNTEAFF
CDR3 DNA: TGTGCCAGCAACCCTAGGGGGGGATATCGGAACACTGAAGCTTTCTTT

clone size: few
D gene: .
J gene: TRBJ1-3
V gene: TRBV3-1
CDR3 protein: CASSQGSGNTIYF
CDR3 DNA: TGTGCCAGCAGCCAAGGCAGTGGAAACACCATATATTTT

clone size: few
D gene: .
J gene: TRBJ2-1
V gene: TRBV4-1
CDR3 protein: CASSQGFYNEQFF
CDR3 DNA: TGCGCCAGCAGCCAAGGGTTCTACAATGAGCAGTTCTTC

clone size: few
D gene: .
J gene: TRBJ2-7
V gene: TRBV5-1
CDR3 protein: CASSLVQNEQYF
CDR3 DNA: TGCGCCAGCAGCTTGGTACAGAACGAGCAGTACTTC

clone size: many
D gene: TRBD2
J gene: TRBJ2-7
V gene: TRBV20-1
CDR3 protein: CSARAWTSGGYPSYEQYF
CDR3 DNA: TGCAGTGCTAGAGCGTGGACTAGCGGGGGATACCCCTCCTACGAGCAGTACTTC

clone size: few
D gene: TRBD2
J gene: TRBJ2-5
V gene: TRBV12-3/TRBV12-4
CDR3 protein: CASSGTSTETQYF
CDR3 DNA: TGTGCCAGCAGTGGGACTAGCACAGAGACCCAGTACTTC

clone size: many
D gene: TRBD1
J gene: TRBJ2-7
V gene: TRBV7-8
CDR3 protein: CASSIPGQGAFYEQYF
CDR3 DNA: TGTGCCAGCAGCATTCCGGGACAGGGGGCCTTCTACGAGCAGTACTTC

clone size: few
D gene: .
J gene: TRBJ2-3
V gene: TRBV20-1
CDR3 protein: CSAAPGERSTDTQYF
CDR3 DNA: TGCAGTGCTGCCCCTGGGGAGCGGAGCACAGATACGCAGTATTTT

clone size: few
D gene: .
J gene: TRBJ2-1
V gene: TRBV10-3
CDR3 protein: CAISEGYNEQFF
CDR3 DNA: TGTGCCATCAGTGAGGGCTACAATGAGCAGTTCTTC

clone size: few
D gene: .
J gene: TRBJ1-5
V gene: TRBV7-9
CDR3 protein: CASRGGNQPQHF
CDR3 DNA: TGTGCCAGCCGCGGAGGCAATCAGCCCCAGCATTTT

clone size: .
D gene: .
J gene: TRBJ1-4
V gene: TRBV7-8
CDR3 protein: CASSFGVGEKLFF
CDR3 DNA: TGTGCCAGCAGCTTTGGGGTGGGGGAAAAACTGTTTTTT